This entry is about one TCR beta chain. The antigen is not known. CDR3 size: 15 residues. The V and J ends lost 1 base and 1 base respectively, with 11 bases between them. Germline CDR1 and CDR2: SGHNT and YYREEE (reference sequence). The data stem from a study of shared clonotypes between healthy human individuals. Study context: Sampling drew on donors who were a couple of women and three men aged 18 to 49.

Profiling relied on immunoSEQ multiplex PCR, and the TCRdb table lists in-frame clones only, not all of them. The sample carries 1.5 million to 2.5 million clones, over 85% recorded once. Overall study findings and caveats: Estimated richness values were generally larger in naive subsets than in memory subsets. Inspection by rarefaction showed sorted-subset sequencing to be incomplete despite large depth. A few donors had around 5% of their naive CD4 clonotypes in common.

Naive CD8 cells, CD45RO-negative and positively selected for CCR7, excluded terminally differentiated effector memory CD45RA+ cells. This receptor was taken from a man aged 18 to 29 in good health. The genes are TRBV5-4 and TRBJ2-5, with D hard to call. Material for sequencing was naive CD8+ T cells sorted from blood. Written as DNA, the CDR3 is TGTGCCAGCAGCTTGCTAGTGGGGTCCCAAGAGACCCAGTACTTC. It specifies CASSLLVGSQETQYF.